The 10 T cell receptor beta chains presented below share a single source sample, sequenced in a study of blood T cell repertoires in COVID-19. Data came from immunoSEQ multiplex PCR; TCRdb stores just in-frame clones and leaves some out. Here the sample spans 250,000 to 300,000 clones, 88% being singletons. Source material: PBMCs or T cells enriched from blood (not recorded which). The receptors come from a woman in her 30s who had recovered from COVID-19.

The rearrangement joins TRBV14 to TRBJ2-7, with 15 positions matching TRBD2. The CDR3 sequence is 19 residues long. V was clipped by 6 bases and J by 1 base; unmatched bases: 13. Germline V gene lookup returns CDR1 SGHDN and CDR2 FVKESK. CDR3 region: CASSPLLGLAGGWSYEQYF. The CDR3 coding sequence is TGTGCCAGCAGTCCACTCCTTGGACTAGCGGGAGGGTGGTCCTACGAGCAGTACTTC.

V usage is TRBV3-1 (or the pseudogene TRBV3-2) and J usage is TRBJ2-5, with 9 bases identical to TRBD2. Germline assignment: CDR1 LGHDT and CDR2 YNNKEL (reference sequence). The CDR3 runs 16 residues. V dropped 1 base and J dropped 4; count of bases not matched to a gene: 7. Here the CDR3 DNA reads TGTGCCAGCAGCCAAGTAGCGGGAGAGGGGCCAGAGACCCAGTACTTC. This gives the protein CASSQVAGEGPETQYF.

The J gene is TRBJ2-1, the V gene TRBV5-4, with 14 bases matching TRBD2. Trimming cost V 3 bases and J 5 bases; bases outside gene matches: 1. The CDR3 length is 15 residues. CDR1 is SGHNT and CDR2 is YYREEE in the germline V gene (reference sequence). The CDR3 bases are TGTGCCAGCAGCTCGGGACTAGCGGGAGACAATGAGCAGTTCTTC. Protein sequence: CASSSGLAGDNEQFF.

The chain employs TRBV25-1 and TRBJ1-2; possibly TRBD1 for D (5 bases). Trimming left V 7 bases short and J 0 bases short, with 6 bases between. Germline CDR1 MGHDK, CDR2 SYGVNS. CDR3 length: 12 amino acids. In nucleotides, the CDR3 is TGTGCCAGCAAACAGGCTAACTATGGCTACACCTTC. Translating gives CASKQANYGYTF.

The chain links TRBV7-3 to TRBJ2-1; 12 bases map to TRBD2. This CDR3 has 15 residues. V lost 5 bases to trimming and J lost 4 bases; unmatched junction nucleotides: 3. The V gene's germline CDR1 is SGHTA and CDR2 FQGTGA. The CDR3 DNA is TGTGCCAGCAGCGTACTAGCGGGGGGTTACAATGAGCAGTTCTTC. Translation: CASSVLAGGYNEQFF.

The V call is TRBV6-5, the J call TRBJ1-2; 7 bases map to TRBD1. Per the germline V gene, CDR1 is MNHEY and CDR2 is SVGAGI. Trimming at V came to 5 bases and at J to 5 bases, leaving 2 bases not matched to a gene. The CDR3 runs to 12 residues. In DNA, the CDR3 is TGTGCCAGCAGTCCACAGGGGTATGGCTACACCTTC. Residues: CASSPQGYGYTF.

CDR3 region: CASSPGGSSYEQYF. DNA for the CDR3: TGTGCCAGCAGTCCGGGGGGCAGCTCCTACGAGCAGTACTTC. The rearrangement links TRBV27 to TRBJ2-7; D is possibly TRBD2 (7 bases). The CDR3 loop spans 14 amino acids. V was cut by 5 bases and J by 0 bases, with 11 bases left in between. CDR1 and CDR2 from the germline V gene are MNHEY and SMNVEV (reference sequence).

The chain carries TRBV20-1 and TRBJ2-5; 11 bases map to TRBD2. J lost 5 bases, V lost 3 bases, and 8 bases had no gene match. This CDR3 comprises 15 residues. Germline V gene data show CDR1 as DFQATT and CDR2 as SNEGSKA (reference sequence). The DNA of the CDR3 is TGCAGTGCTAGTAGCGGGAGGGCCTTCGGGGAGACCCAGTACTTC. This encodes CSASSGRAFGETQYF.

V is TRBV29-1 and J is TRBJ2-3; weak D call: TRBD2 (7 bases). Trimming cost V 7 bases and J 4 bases, with 18 bases left between them. The CDR3 runs 14 residues. Looked up from germline, CDR1 is SQVTM and CDR2 is ANQGSEA. The DNA of the CDR3 is TGCAGCGGGGGGGGGCTAGCGAATTCAGATACGCAGTATTTT. Encoded protein: CSGGGLANSDTQYF.

This chain links TRBV27 with TRBJ2-5; maybe TRBD1 (6 bases). The length of the CDR3 is 13 residues. Germline assignment: CDR1 MNHEY and CDR2 SMNVEV (reference sequence). The V gene lost 6 bases and the J gene lost 5 bases, with 13 bases spanning the gap. The CDR3 bases are TGTGCCAGCAGCCCCACAGGGTGGGAGACCCAGTACTTC. Its translation: CASSPTGWETQYF.